This T cell receptor beta chain is drawn from a study of identical twins. Points from the study as a whole: Among monozygotic twins, out-of-frame TCR alpha sharing exceeded what models predicted.

TCRdb re-called the 5' RACE reads through MiXCR, storing one row per CDR3 protein. The table has some 1,700,000 distinct CDR3 sequences, about 32% seen once. The germline CDR1 and CDR2 sequences are SGHRS and YFSETQ. The CDR3 has 15 residues. The ends lost 2 bases at V and 2 bases at J; junction bases unmatched: 4. As concerns this clonotype: Its antigen remains unidentified.

The sample consisted of cord blood. V and J are TRBV5-1 and TRBJ2-3, with TRBD1 identical over 8 bases. This sequence originates from a newborn girl in good health. DNA of the CDR3: TGCGCCAGCAGCTTCGGGACAGGTCCCACAGATACGCAGTATTTT. It specifies CASSFGTGPTDTQYF.